Shown below are 26 T cell receptor beta chains from a single sample sequenced in a study of tumor and adjacent non-tumor tissue in lung cancer. No cell sorting was done before RNA was extracted from the tissue. A modified ARM-PCR protocol with three rounds of nested PCR amplified TCRbeta. Using its own MiXCR run on the multiplex PCR reads, TCRdb lists one record per CDR3 protein. The sample has tens of thousands of distinct CDR3 sequences, roughly 72% seen once. The material sequenced was lung tumor tissue. Receptors originate from a man in his 60s with non-small cell lung cancer.

This chain connects TRBV20-1 to TRBJ2-5; the D call may be TRBD1 or TRBD2 (6 bases each). Trimming cost V 5 bases and J 5 bases, with 21 bases left between them. The V gene's germline CDR1 is DFQATT and CDR2 SNEGSKA (reference sequence). CDR3 length: 15 residues. CDR3 residues: CSAWNRGRGSETQYF. The CDR3 DNA reads as TGCAGTGCTTGGAATCGGGGGCGAGGGTCCGAGACCCAGTACTTC.

Concerning this clonotype itself: At one boundary the junction diverges from the germline segment, which might be a read error. J is TRBJ1-2 and V is TRBV6-6; 10 nucleotides match TRBD1. The CDR3 runs to 14 residues. CDR1 and CDR2 from the germline V gene are MNHNY and SVGAGI (reference sequence). CDR3 sequence reads: CASSMGQGNYDYTF. CDR3 nucleotide sequence: TGTGCCAGCAGTATGGGACAGGGGAACTATGACTACACCTTC.

This clonotype was counted at least ten times. The chain recombines TRBV25-1 with TRBJ2-5, with D perhaps TRBD1 or TRBD2 (5 bases each). The V and J ends lost 6 bases and 4 bases respectively, with 12 bases between them. The V gene's germline CDR1 is MGHDK and CDR2 SYGVNS. The CDR3 has 13 residues. The CDR3 loop reads CASSPFGGETQYF. The CDR3 DNA reads TGTGCCAGCAGCCCTTTTGGGGGAGAGACCCAGTACTTC.

As concerns this clonotype: Compared with germline, one end of the junction differs, possibly owing to a read error. The rearrangement links TRBV11-2 to TRBJ1-1, with D hard to call. The CDR3 sequence is 14 residues long. Germline V gene lookup returns CDR1 SGHAT and CDR2 FQNNGV. The CDR3 here is CAISLDPREHEAFF. CDR3 coding DNA: TGTGCCATCAGCTTAGACCCGAGAGAACATGAAGCTTTCTTT.

The V and J genes are TRBV28 and TRBJ2-7, with 10 bases matching TRBD2. The V segment lost 4 bases and the J segment 2 bases; nucleotides outside the gene matches: 8. The germline V gene encodes CDR1 MDHEN and CDR2 SYDVKM. The length of the CDR3 is 16 residues. CDR3 residues: CASSSSELAGTYEQYF. CDR3 nucleotide sequence: TGTGCCAGCAGTTCATCCGAACTAGCGGGAACCTACGAGCAGTACTTC.

Turning to this clonotype: One end of the junction fails to match germline, which may point to a read error. J is TRBJ2-7 and V is TRBV6-6, with 8 positions matching TRBD1. CDR1 and CDR2 (germline): MNHNY, SVGAGI (reference sequence). The CDR3 consists of 14 residues. CDR3 region: CVSSTGTGGHEQYF. The CDR3 DNA is TGTGTCAGCAGTACCGGTACAGGGGGGCACGAGCAGTATTTC.

V and J are TRBV29-1 and TRBJ1-2; D may be TRBD1 (6 bases). The V gene lost 6 bases and the J gene lost 5 bases, with 19 bases spanning the gap. This CDR3 contains 14 residues. Germline assignment: CDR1 SQVTM and CDR2 ANQGSEA. The CDR3 reads CSVEIRDRRYGYTF. DNA of the CDR3: TGCAGCGTAGAGATCCGAGACAGGAGGTATGGCTACACCTTC.

This clonotype has a handful of counts. The CDR3 does not end in the conserved phenylalanine or tryptophan, so this is likely a read error. The genes are TRBV5-4 and TRBJ2-1; 10 nucleotides align to TRBD1. Germline-derived CDR1 and CDR2 are SGHNT and YYREEE (reference sequence). CDR3 length: 14 residues. The CDR3 spells CGSNWDRGRSEQFY. The CDR3 region has the DNA TGTGGCAGCAACTGGGACAGGGGACGTTCTGAGCAGTTCTAC.

The genes are TRBV20-1 and TRBJ2-2; 8 nucleotides agree with TRBD2. This CDR3 has 16 residues. The V gene's germline CDR1 is DFQATT and CDR2 SNEGSKA (reference sequence). The V segment lost 4 bases and the J segment 10 bases; nucleotides outside the gene matches: 17. The CDR3 sequence is CSATLAGWPETMELFF. The DNA for the CDR3 is TGCAGTGCTACTTTAGCGGGATGGCCGGAGACCATGGAGCTGTTTTTT.

In its sample, this clonotype was seen a few times. The chain joins TRBV5-1 to TRBJ2-5; D is unclear. This CDR3 has 11 residues. CDR1 and CDR2 (germline): SGHRS, YFSETQ. V was trimmed by 6 bases and J by 5 bases, leaving 8 bases between them. Here the CDR3 DNA reads TGCGCCAGCAACCTCTGGGAGACCCAGTACTTC. Translating it yields CASNLWETQYF.

As concerns this clonotype: An end of the junction differs from the germline gene, which may be a read error. This sequence joins TRBV11-2 and TRBJ2-1; the match to TRBD2 covers 7 bases. This CDR3 spans 15 amino acids. Per germline, CDR1 SGHAT and CDR2 FQNNGV. The CDR3 DNA is TGTGCCAACAGCTTAGAAACTAGCGAGATCGATGAGCATTTCTTC. It specifies CANSLETSEIDEHFF.

Turning to this clonotype: The junction does not match germline at one end; this may be a read error. The chain carries TRBV20-1 and TRBJ2-7; TRBD2 aligns across 13 bases. Germline CDR1 is DFQATT and CDR2 is SNEGSKA (reference sequence). This CDR3 comprises 22 residues. The CDR3 DNA follows: TGCAGTGCTAGAGACCTCTGGGGGACTAGCGGGACCGAGATGGGACTCTCCTACGAGCAGTGCTTC. It is translated as CSARDLWGTSGTEMGLSYEQCF.

For this clonotype: The CDR3 does not end in the conserved phenylalanine or tryptophan, so this is likely a read error. Because the CDR3's place on the DNA is in doubt, the DNA is left out and the CDR3 is given as listed by TCRdb. The chain carries TRBV12-3 or TRBV12-4 and TRBJ1-1; no DNA check was done on the table's D call, TRBD1. The CDR3 spans 12 amino acids, including both terminal residues. CDR3 amino acids: CASSFTTGPVFI.

With regard to this clonotype: The junction and the germline gene differ at one end; a read error may be behind it. CDR3 DNA sequence: TGTGCCAGTTTACCGGGACTAGCGGGAGCTGGGGCCGACGTCCTGACTTTC. Its protein product is CASLPGLAGAGADVLTF. The chain recombines TRBV6-1 with TRBJ2-6, with 14 bases identical to TRBD2. The CDR3 consists of 17 residues. Germline lookup yields CDR1 MNHNS and CDR2 SASEGT.

This clonotype came up once. This chain uses TRBV10-3 with TRBJ2-5, with D possibly matching TRBD1 (5 bases). The V end was cut by 2 bases, the J end by 5 bases, with 12 bases between. In germline, CDR1 is ENHRY, CDR2 SYGVKD. The CDR3 contains 14 residues. As DNA, the CDR3 is TGTGCCATCAGTGAGAGACAGTTGTCGGAGACCCAGTACTTC. Protein product: CAISERQLSETQYF.

The rearrangement links TRBV7-9 to TRBJ1-4; TRBD1 is a possible D gene (5 bases). The CDR3 consists of 14 residues. V lost 3 bases and J 4 bases, leaving 9 bases between the germline ends. Germline assignment: CDR1 SEHNR and CDR2 FQNEAQ (reference sequence). The CDR3 coding sequence is TGTGCCAGCAGCTTCGGGACGGGTAATGAAAAACTGTTTTTT. It is translated as CASSFGTGNEKLFF.

This clonotype showed up just once. The junction differs from germline at one of its ends, possibly a read error. The genes are TRBV10-1 and TRBJ2-5; the D gene is possibly TRBD1 (6 bases). The CDR3 loop spans 14 amino acids. CDR1 WNHNN and CDR2 SYGVQD come from the germline V gene (reference sequence). The CDR3 DNA reads as TGCACCAGCAGTGAGACAGGAGACGTGGAGACCCAGTACTTC. It codes for CTSSETGDVETQYF.

Comments on this clonotype: The germline gene is not matched at one end of the junction; a read error may be the cause. V and J are TRBV30 and TRBJ2-2; D tentatively fits TRBD1 or TRBD2 (7 bases each). The CDR3 is made up of 15 amino acids. Germline CDR1 is GTSNPN and CDR2 is SVGIG (reference sequence). The CDR3 DNA reads TGTGCCTGGGAAGGGGAGGGGGCGCATACCGAGGAGCTGTTTTTT. Residues: CAWEGEGAHTEELFF.

This clonotype was seen more than once but under ten times. A much bigger clone sits one base away, suggesting this may be a read error. The CDR3 nucleotides read TGTGCCAGCAGCTCGGGACTAGTCTACACCGGGAAGCTGTTTTTT. Its protein product is CASSSGLVYTGKLFF. The V call is TRBV5-4, the J call TRBJ2-2; 8 nucleotides align to TRBD2. The CDR3 length is 15 residues. CDR1 SGHNT and CDR2 YYREEE come from the germline V gene (reference sequence). The complete variable domain, with remaining parts taken from reference TRBV5-4 and TRBJ2-2, reads ETGVTQSPTHLIKTRGQQVTLRCSSQSGHNTVSWYQQALGQGPQFIFQYYREEENGRGNFPPRFSGLQFPNYSSELNVNALELDDSALYLCASSSGLVYTGKLFFGEGSRLTVL.

In the case of this clonotype: Since no conserved phenylalanine or tryptophan closes the CDR3, a read error is the likely cause. Because the CDR3's place on the DNA is in doubt, the DNA is left out and the CDR3 is given as listed by TCRdb. V and J are TRBV11-2 and TRBJ1-1. Both ends counted, the CDR3 spans 14 residues. CDR1 and CDR2 from the germline V gene are SGHAT and FQNNGV. The CDR3 is CASSTGPMNTEAFC.

The rearrangement uses TRBV6-6 and TRBJ2-7; a weak D match, TRBD1 (6 bases). Germline V gene data show CDR1 as MNHNY and CDR2 as SVGAGI (reference sequence). CDR3 length: 12 amino acids. This CDR3 is CAISQGKDGQYF. CDR3 DNA sequence: TGTGCGATTTCACAGGGAAAGGACGGGCAGTACTTC.

The chain combines TRBV11-1 with TRBJ1-1, with D tentatively TRBD1 (5 bases). Trimming left V 10 bases short and J 11 bases short, with 23 bases between. Germline V CDR1 and CDR2: SGHAT, FQDESV (reference sequence). CDR3 length equals 13 residues. As DNA, the CDR3 is TGTGCCAATAGCTTAAACCCCGGGGCACGTGCTTTCTTT. This gives the protein CANSLNPGARAFF.

The CDR3 DNA is TGTGCCAGCAGTACGGACCCCATGAACACTGAAGCTTTCTTT. Residues: CASSTDPMNTEAFF. The chain employs TRBV11-2 and TRBJ1-1; no firm D call. Germline-derived CDR1 and CDR2 are SGHAT and FQNNGV. Trimming shortened V by 6 bases and J by 0 bases, and 11 bases separated the two germline ends. The CDR3 length is 14 residues.

This clonotype appeared once. Mismatch with germline at one junction end may stem from a read error. The chain uses TRBV5-1 and TRBJ2-6; the D gene is possibly TRBD1 (6 bases). CDR1 is SGHRS and CDR2 is YFSETQ in the germline V gene. The length of the CDR3 is 19 residues. The CDR3: CASSLVWTETPSGSNVLTF. The CDR3 region has the DNA TGCGCCAGCAGCTTGGTTTGGACAGAAACCCCTTCTGGGTCCAACGTCCTGACTTTC.

V is TRBV20-1 and J is TRBJ2-5; D possibly matches TRBD1 or TRBD2 (6 bases each). Germline CDR1 DFQATT, CDR2 SNEGSKA (reference sequence). Deletions cut 7 bases from V and 7 bases from J, with 25 bases between. The CDR3 contains 15 residues. The CDR3 region is CSVRSRGDVIGTQYF. In nucleotides, the CDR3 is TGCAGTGTTAGGTCGAGGGGGGACGTCATAGGGACCCAGTACTTC.

This clonotype was recorded a few times. V and J are TRBV6-4 and TRBJ2-1; 7 bases match TRBD1. The germline V gene has CDR1 MRHNA and CDR2 SNTAGT. V lost 5 bases, J lost 5 bases, and 9 bases stayed unmatched. The CDR3 loop spans 15 amino acids. CDR3 DNA: TGTGCCAGCAGTCCCAGGGGACAGATAAACAATGAGCAGTTCTTC. Translation gives CASSPRGQINNEQFF.